The T cell receptor beta chain described here comes from a study of blood T cell repertoires in COVID-19. On the study more broadly: The United States, Italy and Spain were the sources of the acute and convalescent COVID-19 samples.

The CDR3 extends over 14 amino acids. Trimming stripped 1 base from V and 5 bases from J, with 12 bases between. The V gene's germline CDR1 is SGHRS and CDR2 YFSETQ. The authors' processing: It was from reference gene primer amplification that nucleated cell counts were estimated. TCRdb keeps only in-frame clones here, not all; method: immunoSEQ multiplex PCR. V and J calls and clone size come straight from that table; D and trimming were deduced from the DNA. The sample consists of some 160,000 clones, approximately 84% of them appearing once. The sequencing sample was made of peripheral blood. The sequence was collected from a woman aged 80 or older with acute or convalescent COVID-19. The chain has TRBV5-1 and TRBJ1-1; D uncertain. CDR3 amino acids: CASSLSPGGTEAFF. CDR3 DNA: TGCGCCAGCAGCTTGTCTCCGGGTGGGACTGAAGCTTTCTTT.